The 16 T cell receptor beta chains given below trace back to one sample, sequenced in a study of blood T cell repertoires in COVID-19. Only in-frame clones appear in the TCRdb table, and some are missing; sequencing was by immunoSEQ multiplex PCR. The sample lists some 400,000 clones; 75% to 90% were seen once. The sample was PBMCs or T cells enriched from blood (not recorded which). The origin of the receptors is a young man who had recovered from COVID-19.

CDR3 loop: CASSAGTGGYGYTF. CDR3 DNA sequence: TGTGCCAGCAGTGCCGGGACAGGGGGATATGGCTACACCTTC. The chain combines TRBV25-1 with TRBJ1-2, with TRBD1 identical over 11 bases. The V gene end was trimmed by 4 bases and the J gene end by 5 bases; junction bases not matched to a gene: 3. CDR1 is MGHDK and CDR2 is SYGVNS in the germline V gene. The CDR3 is 14 amino acids.

The V gene is TRBV3-1 (or the pseudogene TRBV3-2), the J gene TRBJ1-3, with 7 bases fitting TRBD1. The CDR3 has 15 amino acids. The J segment lost 6 bases and the V segment lost 1 base, leaving 6 bases of the junction unmatched. Germline loops: CDR1 LGHDT, CDR2 YNNKEL (reference sequence). CDR3 nucleotide sequence: TGTGCCAGCAGCCAAGTACCAGGGGGACTAAACACCATATATTTT. This translates into CASSQVPGGLNTIYF.

J is TRBJ1-3 and V is TRBV5-5; 8 bases are a match to TRBD1. Germline V CDR1 and CDR2: SGHKS, YYEKEE (reference sequence). The CDR3 runs to 16 residues. After removal of 4 bases from V and 8 bases from J, the junction contained 14 bases not matched to a gene. The CDR3 DNA is TGTGCCAGCAGCCCTACTGTGGGCGGGACAGGAGACACCATATATTTT. It is translated as CASSPTVGGTGDTIYF.

The chain is built from TRBV28 and TRBJ2-5, with 10 bases fitting TRBD2. The CDR3 runs to 13 residues. With 8 bases clipped from V and 5 bases from J, the junction kept 5 bases outside the gene matches. Germline assignment: CDR1 MDHEN and CDR2 SYDVKM. The CDR3 loop reads CASGSSGSETQYF. The CDR3 DNA is TGTGCCAGCGGATCTAGCGGGAGTGAGACCCAGTACTTC.

The V call is TRBV9, the J call TRBJ1-6; 8 bases agree with TRBD1. The junction had 8 bases not matched to a gene; V was cut back by 4 bases and J by 8 bases. The CDR3 contains 15 residues. Germline CDR1 SGDLS, CDR2 YYNGEE. CDR3 region: CASSFGQGGYSPLHF. CDR3 sequence (DNA): TGTGCCAGCAGCTTTGGACAGGGTGGATATTCACCCCTCCACTTT.

The rearrangement uses TRBV18 and TRBJ1-1; tentatively, D is TRBD1 (6 bases). V lost 4 bases and J lost 5, with 20 bases in between. This CDR3 comprises 16 residues. The germline V gene has CDR1 KGHSH and CDR2 LQKENI. CDR3 DNA: TGTGCCAGCTCACTGGACAGAGTGGGCGTGGGGACTGAAGCTTTCTTT. Its protein product is CASSLDRVGVGTEAFF.

The chain carries TRBV5-1 and TRBJ1-2, with D tentatively TRBD1 (6 bases). V was trimmed by 7 bases and J by 2 bases, leaving 15 bases between them. CDR3 length equals 14 residues. Germline loops: CDR1 SGHRS, CDR2 YFSETQ. In nucleotides, the CDR3 is TGCGCCAGCGGAGGTAGGGACACCAACTATGGCTACACCTTC. It encodes CASGGRDTNYGYTF.

Only one count was recorded for this clone. This chain uses TRBV5-1 with TRBJ2-5; no definite D call. CDR1 SGHRS and CDR2 YFSETQ come from the germline V gene. The CDR3 sequence is 14 residues long. V dropped 2 bases and J dropped 4 bases, with 12 bases sitting between them. CDR3 loop: CASSFSQRGETQYF. DNA for the CDR3: TGCGCCAGCAGCTTCTCACAAAGAGGAGAGACCCAGTACTTC.

The chain couples TRBV27 to TRBJ2-7; 9 bases map to TRBD2. Germline V CDR1 and CDR2: MNHEY, SMNVEV (reference sequence). The CDR3 runs to 19 residues. The junction had 17 bases not matched to a gene; V was cut back by 5 bases and J by 0 bases. In DNA, the CDR3 is TGTGCCAGCAGTATCTCTTCGGAGGCTAGCGGGATTAACTCCTACGAGCAGTACTTC. It yields the protein CASSISSEASGINSYEQYF.

This clone was counted a few times. The chain uses TRBV7-9 and TRBJ1-1; 7 bases match TRBD1. Germline V lookup: CDR1 SEHNR, CDR2 FQNEAQ (reference sequence). Germline trimming cut 5 bases from V and 2 bases from J; bases unmatched to any gene: 5. This CDR3 has 14 residues. DNA of the CDR3: TGTGCCAGCAGCGGACAGGTTGGAAACACTGAAGCTTTCTTT. Translated: CASSGQVGNTEAFF.

The chain is built from TRBV7-9 and TRBJ2-1, with a weak D call TRBD2 (6 bases). The CDR3 is 15 amino acids. The germline CDR1 and CDR2 sequences are SEHNR and FQNEAQ (reference sequence). Trimming pared 2 bases from V and 4 bases from J, leaving 12 bases between. CDR3: CASSLQLAPYNEQFF. The DNA for the CDR3 is TGTGCCAGCAGCTTACAACTAGCCCCTTACAATGAGCAGTTCTTC.

The genes are TRBV19 and TRBJ2-7, with 10 bases lining up with TRBD1. With 6 bases clipped from V and 6 bases from J, the junction kept 5 bases outside the gene matches. This CDR3 has 13 residues. Looked up from germline, CDR1 is LNHDA and CDR2 is SQIVND (reference sequence). The CDR3 DNA reads TGTGCCAGTAGACGACAGGGGGCTGGCGAGCAGTACTTC. It is translated as CASRRQGAGEQYF.

This chain connects TRBV5-1 to TRBJ1-1, with D perhaps TRBD1 (6 bases). The CDR3 covers 11 residues. The germline V gene has CDR1 SGHRS and CDR2 YFSETQ. The V end lost 4 bases, the J end lost 7 bases, and 8 bases lay between the germline ends. The CDR3 sequence: CASSGDNEAFF. As DNA, the CDR3 is TGCGCCAGCAGCGGGGACAATGAAGCTTTCTTT.

The V and J genes are TRBV29-1 and TRBJ1-2; no clear D. The V end was cut by 6 bases, the J end by 8 bases, with 13 bases between. Germline CDR1 SQVTM, CDR2 ANQGSEA. The CDR3 has 11 residues. The CDR3 here is CSVQSTMGYTF. The CDR3 nucleotides read TGCAGCGTCCAGAGTACTATGGGCTACACCTTC.

V and J are TRBV2 and TRBJ2-5; tentative D call: TRBD2 (6 bases). The germline V gene has CDR1 SNHLY and CDR2 FYNNEI. Trimming cost V 8 bases and J 5 bases, with 18 bases left between them. The CDR3 length is 14 residues. The CDR3 DNA follows: TGTGCCAGCGGACGACTAGGAGGGATGGAGACCCAGTACTTC. Translation: CASGRLGGMETQYF.

This clone has just one count. The V call is TRBV5-6, the J call TRBJ2-7, with D perhaps matching TRBD2 (5 bases). The length of the CDR3 is 15 residues. Trimming stripped 2 bases from V and 0 bases from J, with 12 bases between. The germline CDR1 and CDR2 sequences are SGHDT and YYEEEE. CDR3 region: CASSFPKRSSYEQYF. The CDR3 DNA follows: TGTGCCAGCAGCTTCCCAAAGCGGAGCTCCTACGAGCAGTACTTC.